Listed here is a single TCR beta chain. Its antigen remains unidentified. The sample comes from a study of cytomegalovirus exposure and HLA in healthy donors. The V gene end was trimmed by 0 bases and the J gene end by 6 bases; junction bases not matched to a gene: 7. The germline CDR1 and CDR2 sequences are ENHRY and SYGVKD. The CDR3 totals 16 residues. Study findings and constraints: There were some public TCRs occurring in many donors, but most TCR sequences were rare.

PCR involved 60 Vbeta and 13 Jbeta primers. Assay: immunoSEQ multiplex PCR; the TCRdb copy retains only in-frame clones and omits some. The sample has 150,000 or so clones; over 65% are singletons. The sequence derives from a middle-aged man in good health and CMV-seropositive. The chain is built from TRBV10-3 and TRBJ1-4, with 7 bases that match TRBD1. Sequenced input: PBMCs. The CDR3 here is CAISESRGPLDEKLFF. CDR3 nucleotides: TGTGCCATCAGTGAGTCGAGGGGGCCTCTGGATGAAAAACTGTTTTTT.